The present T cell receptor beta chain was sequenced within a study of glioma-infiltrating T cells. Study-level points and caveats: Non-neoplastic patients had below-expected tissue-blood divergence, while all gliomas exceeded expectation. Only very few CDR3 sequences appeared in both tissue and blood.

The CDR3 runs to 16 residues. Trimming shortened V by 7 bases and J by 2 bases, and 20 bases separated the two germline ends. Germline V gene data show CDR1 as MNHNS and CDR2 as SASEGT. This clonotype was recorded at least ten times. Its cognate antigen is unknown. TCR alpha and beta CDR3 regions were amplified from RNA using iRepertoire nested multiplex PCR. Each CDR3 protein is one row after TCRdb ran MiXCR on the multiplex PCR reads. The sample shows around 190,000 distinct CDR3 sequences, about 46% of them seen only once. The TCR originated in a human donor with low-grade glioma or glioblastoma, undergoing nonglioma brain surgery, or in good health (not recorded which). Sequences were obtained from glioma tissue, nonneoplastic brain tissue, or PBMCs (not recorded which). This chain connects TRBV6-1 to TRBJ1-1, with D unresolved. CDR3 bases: TGTGCCAGCACCCGTATTGGAGGAGGCGGCAACACTGAAGCTTTCTTT. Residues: CASTRIGGGGNTEAFF.